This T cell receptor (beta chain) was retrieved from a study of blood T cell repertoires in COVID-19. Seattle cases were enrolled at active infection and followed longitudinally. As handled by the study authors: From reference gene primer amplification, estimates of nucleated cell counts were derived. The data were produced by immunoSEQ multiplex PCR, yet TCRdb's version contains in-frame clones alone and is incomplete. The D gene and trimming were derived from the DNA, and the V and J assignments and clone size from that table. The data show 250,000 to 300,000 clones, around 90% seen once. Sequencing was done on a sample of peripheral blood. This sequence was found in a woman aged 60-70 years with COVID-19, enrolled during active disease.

The CDR3 bases are TGTGCCAGCAAATACCCCGGGACTAGCCTCCACGAGCAGTACTTC. It translates to CASKYPGTSLHEQYF. J is TRBJ2-7 and V is TRBV5-5, with 9 bases identical to TRBD2. Germline-derived CDR1 and CDR2 are SGHKS and YYEKEE (reference sequence). J was trimmed by 5 bases and V by 6 bases; bases with no gene match: 12. CDR3 length: 15 amino acids.